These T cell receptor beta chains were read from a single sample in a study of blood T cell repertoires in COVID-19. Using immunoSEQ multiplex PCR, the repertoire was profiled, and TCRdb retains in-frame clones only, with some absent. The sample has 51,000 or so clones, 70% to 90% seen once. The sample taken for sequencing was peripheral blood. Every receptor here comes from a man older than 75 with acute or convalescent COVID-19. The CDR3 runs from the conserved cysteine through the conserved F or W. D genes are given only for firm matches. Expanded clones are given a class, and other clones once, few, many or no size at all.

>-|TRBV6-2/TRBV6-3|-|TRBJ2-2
TGTGCCAGCAGTTACCAAAGACAGGTTCACACCGGGGAGCTGTTTTTT
CASSYQRQVHTGELFF
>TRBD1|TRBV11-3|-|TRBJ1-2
TGTGCCAGCAGCGCCGTACAGGGGGGGACTAACTATGGCTACACCTTC
CASSAVQGGTNYGYTF
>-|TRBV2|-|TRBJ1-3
TGTGCCAGCACTTACCCCTCGGGAGGGACGACTGGAAACACCATATATTTT
CASTYPSGGTTGNTIYF
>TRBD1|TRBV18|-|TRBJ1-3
TGTGCCAGCTCACTGGGACAGGGGACTGGAAACACCATATATTTT
CASSLGQGTGNTIYF
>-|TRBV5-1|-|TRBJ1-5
TGCGCCAGCAGCTTGGCCGGCAATCAGCCCCAGCATTTT
CASSLAGNQPQHF
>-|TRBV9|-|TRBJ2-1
TGTGCCAGCAGCGTTAGCGTATACAATGAGCAGTTCTTC
CASSVSVYNEQFF
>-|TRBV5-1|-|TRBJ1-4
TGCGCCAGCAGCTTGGGTCAGCGTAATGAAAAACTGTTTTTT
CASSLGQRNEKLFF
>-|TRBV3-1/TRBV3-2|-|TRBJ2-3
TGTGCCAGCAGGGCCGGGAGTACTAGCACGACAGATACGCAGTATTTT
CASRAGSTSTTDTQYF
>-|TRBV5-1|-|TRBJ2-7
TGCGCCAGCAGCTTGGGTCCAGGGGTCTCCTACGAGCAGTACTTC
CASSLGPGVSYEQYF
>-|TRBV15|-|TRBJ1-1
TGTGCCACCAGCAGAGTACAGTATAACGCTGAAGCTTTCTTT
CATSRVQYNAEAFF
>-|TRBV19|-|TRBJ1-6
TGTGCCAGTAGAGCCGGAAGACTCTATAATTCACCCCTCCACTTT
CASRAGRLYNSPLHF
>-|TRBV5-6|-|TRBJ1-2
TGTGCCAGCAGCTTGGTTATCAGAACCGCAGCTAACTATGGCTACACCTTC
CASSLVIRTAANYGYTF
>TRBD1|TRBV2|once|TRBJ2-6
TGTGCCAGCAGCCCGACAGGGTCTGGGGCCAACGTCCTGACTTTC
CASSPTGSGANVLTF
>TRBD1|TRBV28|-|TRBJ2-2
TGTGTCAGCAGTTTATATGGCACCTGGGGGACAGCCACCGGGGAGCTGTTTTTT
CVSSLYGTWGTATGELFF
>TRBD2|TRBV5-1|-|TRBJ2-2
TGCGCCAGCAGCCTTACGGGGGGGGCGAACACCGGGGAGCTGTTTTTT
CASSLTGGANTGELFF